These T cell receptor beta chains were read from a single sample in a study of patients and donors after allogeneic stem cell transplantation. TCRdb itself ran the RT-PCR reads through MiXCR, one entry per CDR3 protein. The sample consists of tens of thousands of distinct CDR3 sequences, approximately 6.2% of them appearing once. Sequencing was done on a sample of blood, either unsorted or a sorted T cell fraction (not recorded which). The receptor set was obtained from a human donor who was either an allogeneic HSCT recipient or a stem cell or donor lymphocyte infusion donor (not recorded which). It is not recorded whose cells these are; they may come from a transplant donor. CDR3s include the opening cysteine and the closing phenylalanine or tryptophan. A D gene is named only where the DNA matches it firmly. Only part of the rows carry a size: once, few, many, or a class if the clone is expanded.

J gene: TRBJ2-7; clone size: NA; V gene: TRBV28; CDR3 length: 17; D gene: TRBD1; CDR3 DNA: TGTGCCAGCAGTCCACCGGGACAGGGGGCGAGGGTCTACGAGCAGTACTTC; CDR3 protein: CASSPPGQGARVYEQYF
J gene: TRBJ2-7; clone size: few; V gene: TRBV28; CDR3 length: 13; D gene: NA; CDR3 DNA: TGTGAAGTAGTAGACAGCCGTACCTACGAGCAGTACTTC; CDR3 protein: CEVVDSRTYEQYF
J gene: TRBJ2-1; clone size: many; V gene: TRBV24-1; CDR3 length: 12; D gene: TRBD1; CDR3 DNA: TGTGCCACCAGGGACAGGGGCAATGAGCAGTTCTTC; CDR3 protein: CATRDRGNEQFF
J gene: TRBJ2-2; clone size: NA; V gene: TRBV7-2; CDR3 length: 15; D gene: TRBD2; CDR3 DNA: TGTGCCAGCAGCCCAAGATATCCGGGGGGCGGGGAGCTGTTTTTT; CDR3 protein: CASSPRYPGGGELFF
J gene: TRBJ2-5; clone size: NA; V gene: TRBV30; CDR3 length: 13; D gene: TRBD1; CDR3 DNA: TGTGCCTGGACAGGGACAGTACAAGAGACCCAGTACTTC; CDR3 protein: CAWTGTVQETQYF
J gene: TRBJ1-1; clone size: many; V gene: TRBV29-1; CDR3 length: 11; D gene: NA; CDR3 DNA: TGCAGCGTTGCGGTGAACACTGAAGCTTTCTTT; CDR3 protein: CSVAVNTEAFF
J gene: TRBJ1-1; clone size: many; V gene: TRBV16; CDR3 length: 11; D gene: NA; CDR3 DNA: TGTGCCAGCAGCCAATTAACTGAAGCTTTCTTT; CDR3 protein: CASSQLTEAFF
J gene: TRBJ1-2; clone size: many; V gene: TRBV3-1; CDR3 length: 17; D gene: TRBD1; CDR3 DNA: TGTGCCAGCAGCCAGTCTTCCGGGACAGGGGGCAGCGGTGGCTACACCTTC; CDR3 protein: CASSQSSGTGGSGGYTF
J gene: TRBJ2-1; clone size: many; V gene: TRBV10-3; CDR3 length: 17; D gene: TRBD2; CDR3 DNA: TGTGCCATCAGTGGAAGGACTAGCGGTTGGTCCTACAATGAGCAGTTCTTC; CDR3 protein: CAISGRTSGWSYNEQFF
J gene: TRBJ2-3; clone size: NA; V gene: TRBV6-5; CDR3 length: 13; D gene: NA; CDR3 DNA: TGTGCCACCAGGAGGGGGGGGATGAATACGCAGTATTTT; CDR3 protein: CATRRGGMNTQYF
J gene: TRBJ2-1; clone size: many; V gene: TRBV27; CDR3 length: 11; D gene: NA; CDR3 DNA: TGTGCCAGCATGGGAGGCAATGAGCAGTTCTTC; CDR3 protein: CASMGGNEQFF
J gene: TRBJ2-7; clone size: NA; V gene: TRBV11-2; CDR3 length: 15; D gene: NA; CDR3 DNA: TGTGCCAGCAGCCTCAGCCTAGCTGGTACCTACGAGCAGTACTTC; CDR3 protein: CASSLSLAGTYEQYF
J gene: TRBJ1-2; clone size: NA; V gene: TRBV11-2; CDR3 length: 16; D gene: NA; CDR3 DNA: TGTGCCAGCAGCTCGTTGGGGGCCAGGGATAACGAGGGCTACACCTTC; CDR3 protein: CASSSLGARDNEGYTF
J gene: TRBJ1-2; clone size: few; V gene: TRBV9; CDR3 length: 15; D gene: NA; CDR3 DNA: TGTGCCAGCAGTGCCTCCACAGGGTGGAGCTATGGCTACACCTTC; CDR3 protein: CASSASTGWSYGYTF
J gene: TRBJ2-5; clone size: few; V gene: TRBV7-8; CDR3 length: 14; D gene: TRBD2; CDR3 DNA: TGTGCCAGCAGCAGTAGCGGGAGGGCCGAGACCCAGTACTTC; CDR3 protein: CASSSSGRAETQYF
J gene: TRBJ2-1; clone size: NA; V gene: TRBV18; CDR3 length: 19; D gene: NA; CDR3 DNA: TGTGCCAGCTCACCACTCGACACCCCAGGGAGAACCGCTGGGAATGAGCAGTTCTTC; CDR3 protein: CASSPLDTPGRTAGNEQFF
J gene: TRBJ1-1; clone size: many; V gene: TRBV10-3; CDR3 length: 14; D gene: TRBD1; CDR3 DNA: TGTGCCATCAGTGAGGCCAGGGGGCAGACTGAAGCTTTCTTT; CDR3 protein: CAISEARGQTEAFF
J gene: TRBJ1-4; clone size: NA; V gene: TRBV3-1; CDR3 length: 16; D gene: NA; CDR3 DNA: TGTGCCAGCAGTCAGGATCTAGGGTTTCGTGATAAAAAACTGTTTTTT; CDR3 protein: CASSQDLGFRDKKLFF
J gene: TRBJ2-1; clone size: many; V gene: TRBV29-1; CDR3 length: 12; D gene: NA; CDR3 DNA: TGCAGCGTTCGGGCCCTAGGTAATGAGCAGTTCTTC; CDR3 protein: CSVRALGNEQFF
J gene: TRBJ2-7; clone size: NA; V gene: TRBV6-2/TRBV6-3; CDR3 length: 13; D gene: NA; CDR3 DNA: TGTGCCGGCAGTCGCATCACTAGGGACGAGCAGTACTTC; CDR3 protein: CAGSRITRDEQYF
J gene: TRBJ1-5; clone size: medium-sized; V gene: TRBV6-6; CDR3 length: 18; D gene: NA; CDR3 DNA: TGTGCCAGCAGTTACTCAAACTCGAGGGGTGGGAGCAATCAGCCCCAGCATTTT; CDR3 protein: CASSYSNSRGGSNQPQHF
J gene: TRBJ2-7; clone size: NA; V gene: TRBV28; CDR3 length: 11; D gene: NA; CDR3 DNA: TGTGCCAGCAGTCTGAGGTTTGAGCAGTACTTC; CDR3 protein: CASSLRFEQYF
J gene: TRBJ2-4; clone size: few; V gene: TRBV7-8; CDR3 length: 16; D gene: TRBD2; CDR3 DNA: TGTGCCAGCAGCCCGCCGGGACTAGCGGGAGTTAACATTCAGTACTTC; CDR3 protein: CASSPPGLAGVNIQYF